This T cell receptor beta chain is from a study of naive and memory T cell subsets. Study conclusions and caveats: Gini index rose across naive, CM, EM and EMRA in CD4 and CD8.

Overnight CMV lysate stimulation of fresh PBMCs defined donor CMV status by CD4+ IFNgamma. Four subsets defined by CD45RA and CD27 were sorted after CD3, CD4, CD8 and live/dead staining. Both TRBC1 and TRBC2 were covered by a beta constant-region primer of two equimolar oligonucleotides. The ligated cDNA underwent four PCR rounds using SP2 and nested alpha and beta constant-region primers. Ligation attached a single-stranded oligonucleotide with a 12-nucleotide UMI and the SP2 primer to the cDNA 3' end. Via MiXCR, TCRdb re-called the UMI-ligation and nested PCR reads, giving one row per CDR3 protein. Of about 18,000 distinct CDR3 sequences in the sample, 8.5% to 9.5% were seen once. Comments on this clonotype: Its target is unknown.

Germline V gene data show CDR1 as SQVTM and CDR2 as ANQGSEA. The V gene lost 4 bases and the J gene lost 0 bases, with 9 bases spanning the gap. The CDR3 contains 14 residues. Sequencing input: central memory CD8+ T cells from blood. This chain joins TRBV29-1 and TRBJ2-2, with TRBD1 as a possible D gene (6 bases). The TCR sequence derives from a human donor in good health. CDR3: CSVGAGANTGELFF. The CDR3 bases are TGCAGCGTTGGGGCAGGGGCGAACACCGGGGAGCTGTTTTTT.